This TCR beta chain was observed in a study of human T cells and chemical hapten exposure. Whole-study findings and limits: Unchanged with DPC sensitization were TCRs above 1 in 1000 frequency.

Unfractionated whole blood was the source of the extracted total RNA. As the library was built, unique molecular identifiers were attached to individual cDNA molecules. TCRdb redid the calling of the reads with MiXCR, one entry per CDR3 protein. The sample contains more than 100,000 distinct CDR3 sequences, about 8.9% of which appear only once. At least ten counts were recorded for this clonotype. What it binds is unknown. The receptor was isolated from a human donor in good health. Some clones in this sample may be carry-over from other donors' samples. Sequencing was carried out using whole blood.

Here the CDR3 reads CASSLEGPTYNSPLHF. The CDR3, as DNA: TGTGCCAGCAGTTTGGAGGGACCGACCTATAATTCACCCCTCCACTTT. The chain combines TRBV27 with TRBJ1-6; TRBD1 is a possible D gene (5 bases). V gave up 3 bases and J gave up 2 bases, with 11 bases separating them. CDR3 length equals 16 residues. Germline lookup yields CDR1 MNHEY and CDR2 SMNVEV (reference sequence).